This passage covers 4 T cell receptor beta chains from one sample sequenced in a study of response to subunit inactivated influenza vaccine. One entry per CDR3 protein results from TCRdb running MiXCR on the RT-PCR reads. Of approximately 520,000 distinct CDR3 sequences listed, 15% to 20% were seen once; the top ten hold 2.5% to 3.5%. The material was CD4+ T cells sorted from PBMCs, obtained about 23 months after vaccination. The source is a man between 45 and 75 years old who received an inactivated influenza vaccine.

This clonotype was seen ten or more times. The genes are TRBV5-1 and TRBJ2-7; 12 bases fit TRBD2. The CDR3 totals 16 residues. CDR1 and CDR2 (germline): SGHRS, YFSETQ. The V and J ends lost 3 bases and 2 bases, in that order; junction bases with no gene match: 6. CDR3 region: CASSSGTSGSAYEQYF. CDR3 nucleotide sequence: TGCGCCAGCAGCTCCGGGACTAGCGGGTCCGCCTACGAGCAGTACTTC.

The chain combines TRBV6-1 with TRBJ2-5; 10 positions match TRBD2. Per germline, CDR1 MNHNS and CDR2 SASEGT. The CDR3 loop spans 14 amino acids. After removal of 6 bases from V and 2 bases from J, the junction contained 3 bases not matched to a gene. CDR3: CASRILAGQETQYF. CDR3 in DNA: TGTGCCAGCAGAATACTAGCGGGGCAAGAGACCCAGTACTTC.

This clonotype has only a few counts. The chain couples TRBV20-1 to TRBJ1-2, with TRBD1 matching 7 bases. After removal of 5 bases from V and 8 bases from J, the junction contained 8 bases not matched to a gene. This CDR3 spans 12 amino acids. Germline V gives CDR1 DFQATT, CDR2 SNEGSKA (reference sequence). The CDR3 DNA follows: TGCAGTGCTTACCGAGGGGGCGGCGGCTACACCTTC. It is translated as CSAYRGGGGYTF.

The chain carries TRBV10-2 and TRBJ1-2; D gene uncertain. The germline CDR1 and CDR2 sequences are WSHSY and SAAADI. Between the trimmed V and J ends, which lost 4 bases and 7 bases, there was a span of 13 bases. This CDR3 contains 13 residues. CDR3 nucleotide sequence: TGCGCCAGCAGTGGAGTTTGGGCCGGTGGCTACACCTTC. Translation: CASSGVWAGGYTF.